This is a list of T cell receptor beta chains from one sample in a study of blood T cell repertoires in COVID-19. Sequencing used immunoSEQ multiplex PCR; TCRdb keeps in-frame clones, though not all of them. The sample includes 250,000 to 300,000 clones, about nine tenths of them seen just once. The sequenced sample was peripheral blood. Source of these receptors: a woman aged 25-40 years with COVID-19, enrolled during active disease. Both conserved end residues are part of each CDR3.

V gene	CDR3 protein
TRBV20-1	CSASVEGSSYNEQFF
TRBV11-1	CASSLGTGYETQYF
TRBV28	CASSWRRLEAFF
TRBV28	CASSLTGQGSTEAFF
TRBV27	CASSTLGSLPYSNQPQHF
TRBV12-5	CASGLEENQPQHF
TRBV2	CASRGGQGIGEQYF
TRBV20-1	CSANDRDQPQHF
TRBV5-1	CASSSTPDRLVISGANVLTF
TRBV18	CASSPLLAGATGELFF
TRBV19	CASSTDRAGTEAFF
TRBV18	CASSPILQETQYF
TRBV11-2	CASSLVVLGRGNEQFF
TRBV19	CASSGPFSGTGEKLFF
TRBV18	CASSQDRGDIQYF
TRBV28	CATLARVTYEQYF
TRBV11-1	CASSPGLEETQYF
TRBV7-3	CASSPGAGDEQYF
TRBV29-1	CSVETGGAIYGYTF
TRBV5-1	CASREVPQGSEAFF
TRBV5-1	CASSGGQGAATQYF
TRBV5-1	CASSLDGGVNTEAFF
TRBV29-1	CSVDAGTYNEQFF
TRBV7-3	CASSLAGGGPNEQFF
TRBV19	CASSSGPGQGNSGANVLTF
TRBV29-1	CSVEVRYTDTQYF
TRBV14	CASSQALSTGGEKGYTF
TRBV30	CAWSRDIRYNEQFF
TRBV2	CASRAGLYGYTF
TRBV2	CASLGAPSYEQYF